This T cell receptor (beta chain) was identified in a study of response to subunit inactivated influenza vaccine (dated by TCRdb to 2016 to 2019). At the level of the whole study: The study used deep quantitative T cell receptor repertoire profiling to track responses to a trivalent subunit inactivated influenza vaccine.

Worth noting for this clonotype: Which antigen it targets is not known. The sample holds no much larger clone one base away, and base qualities are not on file.

Overall study outcomes, separate from this receptor: The authors proposed that each seasonal influenza vaccination may bring in only a limited number of new T cells.

The library was produced with RT-PCR. This sample was sequenced with an Illumina HiSeq 2500. The public reads were run again by TCRdb, first through fastp at Q25 and then through MiXCR, and only productive beta chains were kept. Entries are consolidated by CDR3 protein sequence, retaining the most common genes and DNA. Across this sample there are approximately 480,000 distinct CDR3 sequences, with roughly 9.8% seen only once. About 12% of the sample rests with the top ten. The CDR3, from cysteine to phenylalanine, totals 18 residues. The CDR3 DNA has 54 bases and is translated from base 1. CDR1 and CDR2 were assigned from the germline V gene (reference sequence) as MNHEY and SMNVEV. Clipping removes 6 bases from V and 5 bases from J, with 11 as the unmatched junction base count. The sample's time point label, in plain terms: approximately 45 days after influenza vaccine administration.

Recombination linked TRBV27 to TRBJ2-1, with 15 bases in between that match TRBD2. Sequenced here: PBMCs from blood, sampled 40 to 50 days after vaccination. The receptor comes from a man in his fifties who received an inactivated influenza vaccine. Donor details come from another sample of the same person, matched by shared clones. The nucleotide sequence reads TGTGCCAGCAGCCCTGGGACTAGCGGGAGGAATGGTCACAATGAGCAGTTCTTC. This translates into CASSPGTSGRNGHNEQFF.